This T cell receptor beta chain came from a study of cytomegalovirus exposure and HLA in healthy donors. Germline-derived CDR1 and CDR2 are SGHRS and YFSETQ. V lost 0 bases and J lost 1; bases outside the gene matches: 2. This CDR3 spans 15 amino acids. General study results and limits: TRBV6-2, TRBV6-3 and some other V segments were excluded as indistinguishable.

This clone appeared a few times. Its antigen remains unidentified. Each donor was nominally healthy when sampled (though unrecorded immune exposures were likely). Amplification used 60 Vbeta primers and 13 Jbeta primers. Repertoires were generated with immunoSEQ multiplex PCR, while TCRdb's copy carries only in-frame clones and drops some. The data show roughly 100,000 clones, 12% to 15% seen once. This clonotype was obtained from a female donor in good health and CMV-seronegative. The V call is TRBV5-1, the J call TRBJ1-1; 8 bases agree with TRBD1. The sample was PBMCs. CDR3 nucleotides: TGCGCCAGCAGCTTGGGGACAGGGACGAACACTGAAGCTTTCTTT. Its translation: CASSLGTGTNTEAFF. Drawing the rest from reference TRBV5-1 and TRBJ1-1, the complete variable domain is KAGVTQTPRYLIKTRGQQVTLSCSPISGHRSVSWYQQTPGQGLQFLFEYFSETQRNKGNFPGRFSGRQFSNSRSEMNVSTLELGDSALYLCASSLGTGTNTEAFFGQGTRLTVV.